This T cell receptor (beta chain) was obtained from a study of cytomegalovirus exposure and HLA in healthy donors. The study, taken as a whole, reports: In vitro data verified a few CMV-associated chains as specific for CMV antigens. Across donors, most TCRs were seen rarely, yet some public ones were widespread.

Using immunoSEQ multiplex PCR, the repertoire was profiled, and TCRdb retains in-frame clones only, with some absent. The sample carries around 120,000 clones, more than 70% recorded once. The length of the CDR3 is 14 residues. Germline-derived CDR1 and CDR2 are ENHRY and SYGVKD. With 11 bases removed from V and 0 bases from J, the gap between germline ends came to 14 bases. As regards this clone: Its antigen is unidentified.

The sequence was obtained from a man younger than 35 in good health and CMV-seronegative. Source material: PBMCs. The genes are TRBV10-3 and TRBJ1-3, with D hard to call. In nucleotides, the CDR3 is TGTGCCGGGAACGACGGGAGCTCTGGAAACACCATATATTTT. The encoded protein is CAGNDGSSGNTIYF.